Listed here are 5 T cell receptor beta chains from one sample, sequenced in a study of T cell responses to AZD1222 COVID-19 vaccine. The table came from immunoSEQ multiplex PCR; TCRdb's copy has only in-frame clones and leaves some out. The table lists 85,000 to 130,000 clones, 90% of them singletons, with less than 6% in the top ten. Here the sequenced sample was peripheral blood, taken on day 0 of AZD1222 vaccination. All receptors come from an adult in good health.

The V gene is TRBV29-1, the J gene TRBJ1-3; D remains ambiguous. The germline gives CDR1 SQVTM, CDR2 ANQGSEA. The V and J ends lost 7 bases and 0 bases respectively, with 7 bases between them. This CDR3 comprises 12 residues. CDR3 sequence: CSAGISGNTIYF. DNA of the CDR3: TGCAGCGCAGGTATCTCTGGAAACACCATATATTTT.

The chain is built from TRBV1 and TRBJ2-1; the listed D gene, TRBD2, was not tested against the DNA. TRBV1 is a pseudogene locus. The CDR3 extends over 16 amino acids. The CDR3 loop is CTSSPLAGGSYNEQFF. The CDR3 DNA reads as TGCACCAGCAGCCCCCTAGCGGGAGGTTCCTACAATGAGCAGTTCTTC.

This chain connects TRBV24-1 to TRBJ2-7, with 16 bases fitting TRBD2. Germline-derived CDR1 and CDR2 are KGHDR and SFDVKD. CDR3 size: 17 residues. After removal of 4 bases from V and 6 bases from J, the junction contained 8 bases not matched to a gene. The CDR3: CATSDQGLAGGRGEQYF. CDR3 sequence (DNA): TGTGCCACCAGTGACCAGGGACTAGCGGGAGGGAGGGGCGAGCAGTACTTC.

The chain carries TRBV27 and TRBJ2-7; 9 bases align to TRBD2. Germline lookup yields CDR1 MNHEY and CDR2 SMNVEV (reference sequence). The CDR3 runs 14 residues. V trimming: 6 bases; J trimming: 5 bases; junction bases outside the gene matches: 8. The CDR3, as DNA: TGTGCCAGCAGCTTTAGCGGGAGTGGCGACGAGCAGTACTTC. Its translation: CASSFSGSGDEQYF.

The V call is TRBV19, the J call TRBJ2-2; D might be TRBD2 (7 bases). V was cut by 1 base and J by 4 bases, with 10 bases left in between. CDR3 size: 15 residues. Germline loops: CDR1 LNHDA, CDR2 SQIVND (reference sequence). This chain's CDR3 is CASSIGGGGTGELFF. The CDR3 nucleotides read TGTGCCAGTAGTATAGGAGGGGGGGGCACCGGGGAGCTGTTTTTT.